This is a list of T cell receptor beta chains from one sample in a study of PD-1 blockade in classical Hodgkin lymphoma. Method: immunoSEQ multiplex PCR; TCRdb's copy keeps in-frame clones and lacks some. This repertoire shows about 34,000 clones, around 76% found once; its top ten account for 15% to 20%. The source was peripheral blood mononuclear cells (PBMCs), collected before the second cycle of nivolumab. The receptors come from a human donor with classical Hodgkin lymphoma. Both conserved end residues are part of each CDR3. A D gene is named only where the DNA matches it firmly. The size entry is marked missing in some rows and otherwise reads once, few, many or a size class.

D,V,size,J,DNA,CDR3
NA,TRBV11-2,NA,TRBJ2-2,TGTGCCAGCAGCTTAGATCACACCGGGGAGCTGTTTTTT,CASSLDHTGELFF
NA,TRBV27,NA,TRBJ1-6,TGTGCCAGCAGTTTATCGAGGGGGAATTCACCCCTCCACTTT,CASSLSRGNSPLHF
NA,TRBV6-6,NA,TRBJ1-4,TGTGCCAGCAGCTGGACAGCTAATGAAAAACTGTTTTTT,CASSWTANEKLFF
NA,TRBV7-8,NA,TRBJ1-2,TGTGCCAGCAGCTTGGGGAATAATTTCTATGGCTACACCTTC,CASSLGNNFYGYTF
TRBD1,TRBV4-2,NA,TRBJ2-7,TGTGCCAGCAGCCCCGGACAGGGCCCCTCCTACGAGCAGTACTTC,CASSPGQGPSYEQYF
NA,TRBV29-1,medium-sized,TRBJ1-2,TGCAGCGTCGAAACGGTAGGATCCGGCTATGGCTACACCTTC,CSVETVGSGYGYTF
NA,TRBV10-2,NA,TRBJ2-4,TGCGCCAGCAGTGAGGGCACAGCCGATCTAGCCAAAAACATTCAGTACTTC,CASSEGTADLAKNIQYF
TRBD1,TRBV19,NA,TRBJ2-1,TGTGCCAGTAGTTCGGGACAGGGGGCTTGGAATGAGCAGTTCTTC,CASSSGQGAWNEQFF
TRBD1,TRBV7-8,once,TRBJ2-1,TGTGCCAGCAGCTTACCCTTCGGGACAGGGAGAGACAATGAGCAGTTCTTC,CASSLPFGTGRDNEQFF
NA,TRBV29-1,NA,TRBJ1-2,TGCAGCGTTGAAGGGTCCTATGGCTACACCTTC,CSVEGSYGYTF
NA,TRBV19,few,TRBJ1-1,TGTGCCAGTAACGGCTATCTGGACACTGAAGCTTTCTTT,CASNGYLDTEAFF
NA,TRBV2,NA,TRBJ2-3,TGTGCCAGCAGCCCACCAACTAGCACAGATACGCAGTATTTT,CASSPPTSTDTQYF
TRBD1,TRBV18,NA,TRBJ1-5,TGTGCCAGCTCACCCGACAGGGGGCGAGATCAGCCCCAGCATTTT,CASSPDRGRDQPQHF
NA,TRBV6-1,once,TRBJ2-3,TGTGCCAGCAGCGGGAGAGTCGACACAGATACGCAGTATTTT,CASSGRVDTDTQYF
NA,TRBV13,few,TRBJ1-2,TGTGCCAGCAGCTCCTGGACAGCTAACTATGGCTACACCTTC,CASSSWTANYGYTF
NA,TRBV14,NA,TRBJ1-2,TGTGCCAGCAGCCAAGTTATCCCAGACAGGCAGGGTGATGGCTACACCTTC,CASSQVIPDRQGDGYTF
TRBD2,TRBV9,few,TRBJ2-3,TGTGCCAGCAGCGTAGTGACTAGCGGGGGGACAGATACGCAGTATTTT,CASSVVTSGGTDTQYF
TRBD1,TRBV27,NA,TRBJ2-1,TGTGCCAGCAGCAGTTTCGACAGGGCGCCCTACAATGAGCAGTTCTTC,CASSSFDRAPYNEQFF
NA,TRBV18,once,TRBJ2-2,TGTGCCAGCTCGCAACAGGAAACCGGGGAGCTGTTTTTT,CASSQQETGELFF
NA,TRBV9,NA,TRBJ1-3,TGTGCCAGCAGCGTATTTCGGCCCACTGGAAACACCATATATTTT,CASSVFRPTGNTIYF
TRBD2,TRBV18,few,TRBJ2-7,TGTGCCAGCTCACCACCGAGCCTAGCGGGGTACGAGCAGTACTTC,CASSPPSLAGYEQYF
NA,TRBV30,NA,TRBJ2-7,TGTGCCTGGAGTGTAAGGCAGGGTATTTACGAGCAGTACTTC,CAWSVRQGIYEQYF
NA,TRBV2,NA,TRBJ1-3,TGTGCCAGCAGTGAAGGTGGCTCGCTGGGGAGAAACACCATATATTTT,CASSEGGSLGRNTIYF
NA,TRBV5-1,NA,TRBJ2-6,TGCGCCAGCAGCCCCCCCCTTCCTGGGGCCAACGTCCTGACTTTC,CASSPPLPGANVLTF
TRBD1,TRBV4-2,NA,TRBJ1-2,TGTGCCAGCAGCCAAAATCCGGGACAGGGGGCCTATGGCTACACCTTC,CASSQNPGQGAYGYTF
NA,TRBV6-5,NA,TRBJ2-5,TGTGCCAGCAGTTACTCTGGAGGTCTCGAGACCCAGTACTTC,CASSYSGGLETQYF
NA,TRBV13,NA,TRBJ2-7,TGTGCCAGCAGCCTCCGAGGTGGGAGAAGCTCCTACGAGCAGTACTTC,CASSLRGGRSSYEQYF
NA,TRBV6-5,NA,TRBJ2-7,TGTGCCAGCAGTTATTTGGGGGACGAGCAGTACTTC,CASSYLGDEQYF
TRBD1,TRBV25-1,NA,TRBJ2-2,TGTGCCAGCAGTGACTGGACAGGAGAAAACACCGGGGAGCTGTTTTTT,CASSDWTGENTGELFF
NA,TRBV18,NA,TRBJ2-3,TGTGCCAGCTCACTTCAACGCGCAGATACGCAGTATTTT,CASSLQRADTQYF
NA,TRBV4-3,NA,TRBJ2-3,TGCGCCAGCAGCCAAGACAGTAGCACAGATACGCAGTATTTT,CASSQDSSTDTQYF
NA,TRBV18,NA,TRBJ1-5,TGTGCCAGCTCACCAACGGGGGATAGCAATCAGCCCCAGCATTTT,CASSPTGDSNQPQHF
TRBD1,TRBV5-6,NA,TRBJ1-5,TGTGCCAGCAGCTTCGCTCGGGACAGGTCCTCTGATAGCAATCAGCCCCAGCATTTT,CASSFARDRSSDSNQPQHF
TRBD1,TRBV2,NA,TRBJ1-4,TGTGCCAGCGGAACCGGGACAGGGGCGGGTAATGAAAAACTGTTTTTT,CASGTGTGAGNEKLFF
NA,TRBV16,NA,TRBJ1-6,TGTGCCAGCAGCCTTTCAACGGGAGCTTATAATTCACCCCTCCACTTT,CASSLSTGAYNSPLHF
NA,TRBV7-9,NA,TRBJ2-7,TGTGCCAGCAGCTTATCGCGTGAGCAGTACTTC,CASSLSREQYF
TRBD1,TRBV7-2,NA,TRBJ2-1,TGTGCCAGCAGCTTTACCAGGGGGCTCAATGAGCAGTTCTTC,CASSFTRGLNEQFF
TRBD1,TRBV6-5,NA,TRBJ2-7,TGTGCCAGCAGATCGAGGACAGGAGGCTACGAGCAGTACTTC,CASRSRTGGYEQYF
NA,TRBV13,NA,TRBJ1-2,TGTGCCAGCAGTTTAGGTAACTATGGCTACACCTTC,CASSLGNYGYTF
TRBD2,TRBV18,NA,TRBJ2-1,TGTGCCAGCTCACCACCGCCTAGCGGGGGGGCTTATGAGCAGTTCTTC,CASSPPPSGGAYEQFF
TRBD2,TRBV5-1,NA,TRBJ2-5,TGCGCCAGCATCCCCGGGACTAGCGGGGGTGAGACCCAGTACTTC,CASIPGTSGGETQYF
TRBD1,TRBV7-2,NA,TRBJ1-2,TGTGCCAGCAGCTTAGGAGACAGGGTGACTCATGGCTACACCTTC,CASSLGDRVTHGYTF
TRBD2,TRBV14,NA,TRBJ2-3,TGTGCCAGCAGCCCTCATCTAGCGGGGGTAACAGATACGCAGTATTTT,CASSPHLAGVTDTQYF
TRBD1,TRBV7-2,NA,TRBJ1-2,TGTGCCAGCAGCCAACGGACAGGACTGAACTATGGCTACACCTTC,CASSQRTGLNYGYTF
TRBD1,TRBV7-8,NA,TRBJ1-5,TGTGCCAGCAGCTCAAGCCGGGACAGGAATCAGCCCCAGCATTTT,CASSSSRDRNQPQHF
NA,TRBV2,NA,TRBJ2-3,TGTGCCAGCACCCGGGACTTCTTCACAGATACGCAGTATTTT,CASTRDFFTDTQYF
NA,TRBV19,NA,TRBJ1-4,TGTGCCACCGCCCCCGGGACATCGGGGGAAAAACTGTTTTTT,CATAPGTSGEKLFF
NA,TRBV30,NA,TRBJ1-2,TGTGCCTGGAATCGGGGGCGAAGCTATGGCTACACCTTC,CAWNRGRSYGYTF
NA,TRBV19,NA,TRBJ1-5,TGTGCCAGTAGTATCGGACAGTCCTCCAATCAGCCCCAGCATTTT,CASSIGQSSNQPQHF